The 5 T cell receptor beta chains listed next were all sequenced from one sample in a study of identical twins. One entry per CDR3 protein, called by TCRdb with MiXCR from the 5' RACE reads. The repertoire has roughly 690,000 distinct CDR3 sequences, roughly 6% of them found once; the top ten carry roughly 1.8%. Sequencing was done on a sample of naive T cells sorted from blood. The receptors shown here come from a man aged 18-30 years in good health.

There are a few counts of this clonotype. This chain connects TRBV7-9 to TRBJ2-7, with D possibly matching TRBD2 (5 bases). Trimming pared 1 base from V and 1 base from J, leaving 11 bases between. Germline V CDR1 and CDR2: SEHNR, FQNEAQ (reference sequence). This CDR3 contains 15 residues. CDR3 coding DNA: TGTGCCAGCAGCTTAGACCTCGGGGTGTCCTACGAGCAGTACGTC. It yields the protein CASSLDLGVSYEQYV.

This clonotype was seen many times. This chain connects TRBV5-1 to TRBJ2-2, with D possibly matching TRBD2 (6 bases). V lost 4 bases and J lost 3, with 13 bases in between. From germline, CDR1 is SGHRS and CDR2 YFSETQ. The CDR3 has 15 amino acids. CDR3 in amino acids: CASSVRDSYTGELFF. DNA of the CDR3: TGCGCCAGCAGCGTCCGGGACTCCTACACCGGGGAGCTGTTTTTT.

This clonotype was seen a few times. The chain combines TRBV4-2 with TRBJ2-3; D may be TRBD2 (5 bases). Trimming pared 5 bases from V and 4 bases from J, leaving 13 bases between. The CDR3 spans 14 residues. Germline V gene sequence: CDR1 LGHNA, CDR2 YNFKEQ. CDR3 in amino acids: CASSTAFGADTQYF. The CDR3 coding sequence is TGTGCCAGCAGCACTGCGTTCGGGGCAGATACGCAGTATTTT.

A few counts support this clonotype. V and J are TRBV19 and TRBJ2-1, with 8 bases identical to TRBD1. V was pared by 2 bases and J by 2 bases, with 5 bases of the junction left unmatched. The CDR3 consists of 16 residues. CDR1 is LNHDA, CDR2 SQIVND, per germline (reference sequence). The CDR3 bases are TGTGCCAGTAGTATAAGCACAGGGGGTACCTACAATGAGCAGTTCTTC. Encoded protein: CASSISTGGTYNEQFF.

This CDR3 reads CASSFGTAYNEQFF. The CDR3 nucleotides are TGTGCCAGCAGTTTTGGGACAGCCTACAATGAGCAGTTCTTC. V and J are TRBV12-3 or TRBV12-4 and TRBJ2-1; 7 bases match TRBD1. The CDR3 is made up of 14 amino acids. Losses at the gene ends were 3 bases for V and 2 bases for J; bases not matched to a gene: 1.